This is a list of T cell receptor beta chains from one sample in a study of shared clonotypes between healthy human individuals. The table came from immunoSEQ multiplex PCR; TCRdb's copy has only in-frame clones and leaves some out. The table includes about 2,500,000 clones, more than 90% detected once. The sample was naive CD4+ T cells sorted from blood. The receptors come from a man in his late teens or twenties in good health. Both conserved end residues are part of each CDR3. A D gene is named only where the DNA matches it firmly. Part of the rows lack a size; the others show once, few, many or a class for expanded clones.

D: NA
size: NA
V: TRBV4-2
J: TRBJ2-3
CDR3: CASSQKQALPAADTQYF
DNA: TGTGCCAGCAGCCAGAAACAGGCCTTACCGGCGGCAGATACGCAGTATTTT

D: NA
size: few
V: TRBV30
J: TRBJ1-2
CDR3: CAWSVGGSHGTNYGYTF
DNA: TGTGCCTGGAGTGTAGGTGGCAGCCACGGTACTAACTATGGCTACACCTTC

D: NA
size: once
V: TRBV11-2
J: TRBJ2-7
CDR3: CASRQWAGAYEQYF
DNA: TGTGCCAGCAGACAATGGGCAGGGGCCTACGAGCAGTACTTC

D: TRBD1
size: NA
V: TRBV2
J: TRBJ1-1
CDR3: CASSDTGGRDEAFF
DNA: TGTGCCAGCAGTGATACAGGGGGCCGCGACGAAGCTTTCTTT

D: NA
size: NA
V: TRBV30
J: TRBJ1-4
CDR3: CAWSVRGGRNEKLFF
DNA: TGTGCCTGGAGTGTACGGGGGGGACGAAATGAAAAACTGTTTTTT

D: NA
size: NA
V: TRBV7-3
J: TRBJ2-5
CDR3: CASSRLPGFQETQYF
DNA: TGTGCCAGCAGCCGCCTTCCAGGGTTTCAAGAGACCCAGTACTTC

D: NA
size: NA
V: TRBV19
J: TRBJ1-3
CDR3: CASSPGQKTGNTIYF
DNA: TGTGCCAGTAGTCCGGGACAAAAAACTGGAAACACCATATATTTT

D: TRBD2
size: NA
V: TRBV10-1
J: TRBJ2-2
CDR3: CASSESTQRGASNTGELFF
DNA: TGCGCCAGCAGTGAGTCGACTCAGCGGGGGGCATCGAACACCGGGGAGCTGTTTTTT

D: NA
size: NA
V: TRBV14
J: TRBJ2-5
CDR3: CASSRQKETQYF
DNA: TGTGCCAGCAGCCGACAGAAAGAGACCCAGTACTTC

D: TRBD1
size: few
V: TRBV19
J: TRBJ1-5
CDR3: CASSQGTGGQPQHF
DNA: TGTGCCAGTAGTCAAGGGACAGGGGGTCAGCCCCAGCATTTT

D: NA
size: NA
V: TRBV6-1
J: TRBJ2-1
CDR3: CASSHDSPGVDEQFF
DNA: TGTGCCAGCAGCCATGACAGCCCAGGTGTAGATGAGCAGTTCTTC

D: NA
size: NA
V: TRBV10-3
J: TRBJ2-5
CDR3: CAISEGGQETQYF
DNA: TGTGCCATCAGTGAGGGCGGGCAAGAGACCCAGTACTTC

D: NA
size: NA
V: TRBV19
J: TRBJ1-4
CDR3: CASSTTGTALGKLFF
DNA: TGTGCCAGTAGTACAACCGGGACGGCCCTTGGAAAACTGTTTTTT

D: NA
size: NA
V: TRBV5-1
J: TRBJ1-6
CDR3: CASSFGTEDNSPLHF
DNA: TGCGCCAGCAGCTTCGGGACTGAGGATAATTCACCCCTCCACTTT

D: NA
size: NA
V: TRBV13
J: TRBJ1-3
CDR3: CASSLSPGGNTIYF
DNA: TGTGCCAGCAGCTTATCCCCAGGAGGAAACACCATATATTTT

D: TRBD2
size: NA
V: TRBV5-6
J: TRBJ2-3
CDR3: CASSGVGGPSDTQYF
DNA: TGTGCCAGCAGCGGTGTGGGAGGGCCCTCAGATACGCAGTATTTT

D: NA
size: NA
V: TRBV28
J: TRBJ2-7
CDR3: CASRSGAGYEQYF
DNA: TGTGCCAGCAGGTCAGGGGCCGGCTACGAGCAGTACTTC

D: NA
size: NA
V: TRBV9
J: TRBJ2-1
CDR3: CASSFYVGSYNEQFF
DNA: TGTGCCAGCAGCTTCTATGTTGGCTCCTACAATGAGCAGTTCTTC

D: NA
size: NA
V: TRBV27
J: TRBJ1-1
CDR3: CASSTPPGSMAFF
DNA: TGTGCCAGCAGTACACCCCCCGGCTCCATGGCTTTCTTT

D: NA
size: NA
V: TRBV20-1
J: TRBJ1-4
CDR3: CSARTAGKLFF
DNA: TGCAGTGCTCGGACGGCTGGAAAACTGTTTTTT

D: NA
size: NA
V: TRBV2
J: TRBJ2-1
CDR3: CASSEPGIIGNEQFF
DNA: TGTGCCAGCAGTGAACCAGGGATTATTGGGAATGAGCAGTTCTTC

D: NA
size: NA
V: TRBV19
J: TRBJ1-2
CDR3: CASSSRDVTNYGYTF
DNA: TGTGCCAGTAGTTCCCGGGACGTTACTAACTATGGCTACACCTTC

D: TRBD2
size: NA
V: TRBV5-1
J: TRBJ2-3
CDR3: CASSSATSGSTDTQYF
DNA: TGCGCCAGCAGCTCCGCGACTAGCGGTTCCACAGATACGCAGTATTTT

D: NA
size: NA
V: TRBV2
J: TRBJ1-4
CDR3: CASSVNRVGEKLFF
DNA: TGTGCCAGCAGCGTCAACAGGGTTGGCGAAAAACTGTTTTTT

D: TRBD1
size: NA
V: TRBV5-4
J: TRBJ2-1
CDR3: CASSRDRGGEQFF
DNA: TGTGCCAGCAGCCGAGACAGGGGCGGTGAGCAGTTCTTC

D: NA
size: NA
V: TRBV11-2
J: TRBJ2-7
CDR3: CASSLVAGLEQYF
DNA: TGTGCCAGCAGCTTAGTGGCAGGGCTCGAGCAGTACTTC

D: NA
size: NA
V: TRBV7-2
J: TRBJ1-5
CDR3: CASSVYDQPQHF
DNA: TGTGCCAGCAGCGTATACGATCAGCCCCAGCATTTT

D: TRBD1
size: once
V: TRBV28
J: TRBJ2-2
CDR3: CASSGQGNGLFF
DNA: TGTGCCAGCAGTGGACAGGGGAATGGGCTGTTTTTT

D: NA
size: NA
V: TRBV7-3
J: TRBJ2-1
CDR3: CASSFGRSSYNEQFF
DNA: TGTGCCAGCAGCTTTGGACGTAGCTCCTACAATGAGCAGTTCTTC

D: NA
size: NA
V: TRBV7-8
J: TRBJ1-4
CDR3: CASSLAGIEKLFF
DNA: TGTGCCAGCAGCTTAGCAGGGATTGAAAAACTGTTTTTT

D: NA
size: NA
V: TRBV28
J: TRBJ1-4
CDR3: CATQFVFGGGEANEKLFF
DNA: TGTGCCACCCAGTTCGTTTTTGGTGGGGGCGAGGCTAATGAAAAACTGTTTTTT

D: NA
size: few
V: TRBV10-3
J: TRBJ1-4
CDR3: CAISELRRQEKLFF
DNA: TGTGCCATCAGTGAATTGAGGCGGCAGGAAAAACTGTTTTTT

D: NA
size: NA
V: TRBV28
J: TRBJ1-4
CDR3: CASSLLPANEKLFF
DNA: TGTGCCAGCAGTTTACTGCCAGCTAATGAAAAACTGTTTTTT

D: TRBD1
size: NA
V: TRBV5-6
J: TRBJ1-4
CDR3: CASSPDRGHEKLFF
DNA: TGTGCCAGCAGCCCGGACAGGGGGCATGAAAAACTGTTTTTT

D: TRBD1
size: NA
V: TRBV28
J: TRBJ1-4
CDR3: CASSLLAGDRGRSATNEKLFF
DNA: TGTGCCAGCAGTTTATTAGCGGGCGACAGGGGACGGTCCGCAACTAATGAAAAACTGTTTTTT

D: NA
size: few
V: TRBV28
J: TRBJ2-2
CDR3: CASSVRDGELFF
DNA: TGTGCCAGCAGCGTAAGGGACGGGGAGCTGTTTTTT

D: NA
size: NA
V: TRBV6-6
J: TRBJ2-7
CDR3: CASSRLASYEQYF
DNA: TGTGCCAGCAGCAGACTGGCCTCTTACGAGCAGTACTTC

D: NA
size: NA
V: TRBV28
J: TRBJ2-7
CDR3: CASSVGTRSSYEQYF
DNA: TGTGCCAGCAGTGTTGGGACGCGCAGCTCCTACGAGCAGTACTTC

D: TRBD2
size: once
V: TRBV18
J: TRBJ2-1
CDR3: CASSPRTSNYNEQFF
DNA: TGTGCCAGCTCACCAAGGACTAGTAACTACAATGAGCAGTTCTTC

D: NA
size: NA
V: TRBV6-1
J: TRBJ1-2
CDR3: CASSEAPGGYTF
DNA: TGTGCCAGCAGTGAAGCACCCGGGGGCTACACCTTC

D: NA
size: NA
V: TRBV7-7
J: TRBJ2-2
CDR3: CASSPQEVNTGELFF
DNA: TGTGCTAGCAGCCCCCAGGAGGTGAACACCGGGGAGCTGTTTTTT

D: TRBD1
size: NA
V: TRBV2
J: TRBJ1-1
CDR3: CASSGRDRSSAFF
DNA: TGTGCCAGCAGCGGGAGGGACAGGTCTTCGGCTTTCTTT

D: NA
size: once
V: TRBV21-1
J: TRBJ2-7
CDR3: CASSKRGGVSYEQYF
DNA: TGTGCCAGCAGCAAACGGGGCGGGGTCTCCTACGAGCAGTACTTC

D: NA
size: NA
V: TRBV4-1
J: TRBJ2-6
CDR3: CASSQDPGANVLTF
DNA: TGCGCCAGCAGCCAAGATCCTGGGGCCAACGTCCTGACTTTC

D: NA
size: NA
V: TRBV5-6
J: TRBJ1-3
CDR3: CASSLRTPGNTIYF
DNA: TGTGCCAGCAGCTTGAGGACCCCTGGAAACACCATATATTTT

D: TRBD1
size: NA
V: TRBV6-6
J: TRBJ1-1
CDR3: CASSYSAQGARGEAFF
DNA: TGTGCCAGCAGTTACTCCGCGCAGGGGGCGCGAGGTGAAGCTTTCTTT

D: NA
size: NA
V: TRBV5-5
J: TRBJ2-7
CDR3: CASSAYNGAISEQYF
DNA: TGTGCCAGCAGCGCCTATAACGGGGCCATATCCGAGCAGTACTTC

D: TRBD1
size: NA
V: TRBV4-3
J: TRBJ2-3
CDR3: CASSPTGDRVADTQYF
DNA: TGCGCCAGCAGCCCTACCGGGGACAGGGTGGCAGATACGCAGTATTTT

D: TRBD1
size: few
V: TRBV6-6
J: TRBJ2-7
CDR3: CASSPQGGSYEQYF
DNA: TGTGCCAGCAGTCCACAGGGGGGCTCCTACGAGCAGTACTTC

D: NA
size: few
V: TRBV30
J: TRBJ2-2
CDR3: CAWSPPNTGELFF
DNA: TGTGCCTGGAGTCCACCGAACACCGGGGAGCTGTTTTTT